These T cell receptor beta chains were read from a single sample in a study of blood T cell repertoires in COVID-19. Libraries were prepared by immunoSEQ multiplex PCR; TCRdb keeps only in-frame clonotypes and omits some of them. The sample shows approximately 150,000 clones, nearly 90% of them seen only once. The sequenced sample consisted of peripheral blood. The receptors shown here come from a man between 65 and 85 years old with acute or convalescent COVID-19. CDR3s include the opening cysteine and the closing phenylalanine or tryptophan. D genes are given only for firm matches. The size entry is marked missing in some rows and otherwise reads once, few, many or a size class.

TRBV7-2	TRBJ1-1	TRBD1	.	CASSLYRGAEAFF	TGTGCCAGCAGCCTCTACAGGGGGGCTGAAGCTTTCTTT
TRBV18	TRBJ2-1	TRBD1	.	CASSPRTGVNEQFF	TGTGCCAGCTCACCTCGGACAGGGGTGAATGAGCAGTTCTTC
TRBV28	TRBJ1-2	TRBD1	once	CASSPGGGYGYTF	TGTGCCAGCAGCCCAGGGGGTGGCTATGGCTACACCTTC
TRBV19	TRBJ1-2	.	.	CASKRDAGTYGYTF	TGTGCCAGTAAGAGGGACGCGGGGACCTATGGCTACACCTTC
TRBV18	TRBJ2-1	TRBD1	once	CASSGQPPNEQFF	TGTGCCAGCTCGGGACAGCCGCCCAATGAGCAGTTCTTC
TRBV6-6	TRBJ1-1	.	.	CASSWGWLGKTEAFF	TGTGCCAGCAGTTGGGGCTGGTTGGGGAAAACTGAAGCTTTCTTT
TRBV5-8	TRBJ2-5	.	.	CASRGAYQETQYF	TGTGCCAGCAGGGGGGCCTACCAAGAGACCCAGTACTTC
TRBV27	TRBJ1-2	TRBD1	.	CASSLEGQGSRGYTF	TGTGCCAGCAGTTTAGAGGGACAGGGAAGTAGGGGCTACACCTTC
TRBV7-9	TRBJ2-3	TRBD2	.	CASSLVGSGVNTQYF	TGTGCCAGCAGCTTAGTGGGTAGCGGGGTAAATACGCAGTATTTT
TRBV6-5	TRBJ2-3	.	.	CAIKRIQSGTDTQYF	TGTGCCATCAAAAGGATACAGTCTGGCACAGATACGCAGTATTTT
TRBV2	TRBJ1-1	.	.	CASSQQGQEAFF	TGTGCCAGCAGTCAACAGGGCCAAGAAGCTTTCTTT
TRBV7-8	TRBJ2-1	TRBD2	.	CASSLQRGGYNEQFF	TGTGCCAGCAGCTTACAGCGGGGGGGGTACAATGAGCAGTTCTTC
TRBV28	TRBJ1-3	TRBD1	.	CASSLVQGASGNTIYF	TGTGCCAGCAGTTTAGTACAGGGGGCTAGCGGAAACACCATATATTTT
TRBV27	TRBJ1-6	.	.	CASSEWAGGLSPLHF	TGTGCCAGCAGTGAATGGGCGGGGGGGCTTTCACCCCTCCACTTT
TRBV2	TRBJ1-2	.	few	CASSEGQNYGYTF	TGTGCCAGCAGTGAGGGACAAAACTATGGCTACACCTTC
TRBV6-5	TRBJ1-1	.	.	CATKRQANTEAFF	TGTGCCACAAAACGACAGGCGAACACTGAAGCTTTTTTT
TRBV3-1/TRBV3-2	TRBJ2-1	.	.	CASSQDLGRHNEQFF	TGTGCCAGCAGCCAAGATCTAGGCCGCCACAATGAGCAGTTCTTC
TRBV13	TRBJ2-3	TRBD1	.	CASSRPRDSITDTQYF	TGTGCCAGCAGCAGACCGAGGGACAGCATCACAGATACGCAGTATTTT
TRBV6-5	TRBJ1-1	.	.	CASATNTEAFF	TGTGCCAGCGCGACAAACACTGAAGCTTTCTTT
TRBV5-1	TRBJ2-1	.	.	CASSLLQGGDEQFF	TGCGCCAGCAGCTTGTTGCAGGGGGGCGATGAGCAGTTCTTC
TRBV28	TRBJ2-1	TRBD1	.	CASTPFAWDRGGNEQFF	TGTGCCAGCACCCCCTTTGCCTGGGACAGGGGAGGCAATGAGCAGTTCTTC
TRBV19	TRBJ2-5	TRBD1	.	CASSISGTGYEETQYF	TGTGCCAGTAGTATCTCCGGGACAGGGTACGAAGAGACCCAGTACTTC
TRBV7-3	TRBJ2-1	TRBD2	.	CASSPSGPNEQFF	TGTGCCAGCAGCCCTAGCGGACCCAATGAGCAGTTCTTC
TRBV19	TRBJ2-1	.	.	CASSIPGKGYYNEQFF	TGTGCCAGTAGTATCCCCGGGAAGGGTTACTACAATGAGCAGTTCTTC
TRBV3-1/TRBV3-2	TRBJ2-3	.	.	CASSQVGFRTDTQYF	TGTGCCAGCAGCCAAGTCGGTTTTCGCACAGATACGCAGTATTTT
TRBV18	TRBJ2-1	.	.	CASSPSYSAYNEQFF	TGTGCCAGCTCACCAAGCTACTCGGCCTACAATGAGCAGTTCTTC
TRBV5-5	TRBJ2-5	TRBD2	.	CASSLTLRGVQETQYF	TGTGCCAGCAGCTTGACTTTGCGGGGGGTCCAAGAGACCCAGTACTTC
TRBV6-5	TRBJ1-2	TRBD1	.	CASRDRTGGAYGYTF	TGTGCCAGCAGGGACAGGACAGGGGGCGCGTATGGCTACACCTTC
TRBV5-8	TRBJ2-5	TRBD1	.	CASSKDTGGFKETQYF	TGTGCCAGCAGCAAGGACACAGGGGGCTTTAAAGAGACCCAGTACTTC
TRBV12-3/TRBV12-4	TRBJ1-2	.	.	CASSFREYGYTF	TGTGCCAGCAGTTTCCGGGAATATGGCTACACCTTC
TRBV6-1	TRBJ1-2	.	once	CASSDRGGYTF	TGTGCCAGCAGTGACAGGGGTGGCTACACCTTC
TRBV4-1	TRBJ1-5	.	.	CASSRKIDSNQPQHF	TGCGCCAGCAGCCGGAAGATAGACAGTAATCAGCCCCAGCATTTT
TRBV3-1/TRBV3-2	TRBJ1-6	TRBD1	once	CASSPQGERSPLHF	TGTGCCAGCAGCCCCCAGGGGGAGCGATCACCCCTCCACTTT
TRBV29-1	TRBJ1-1	.	.	CSVPGLADTEAFF	TGCAGCGTTCCGGGACTTGCGGACACTGAAGCTTTCTTT
TRBV3-1/TRBV3-2	TRBJ2-3	TRBD2	.	CASSQDQAGGDTQYF	TGTGCCAGCAGCCAAGATCAAGCGGGAGGAGATACGCAGTATTTT
TRBV10-3	TRBJ2-7	TRBD1	.	CAISDPGTGGTYEQYF	TGTGCCATCAGTGATCCCGGGACAGGGGGTACCTACGAGCAGTACTTC
TRBV5-1	TRBJ1-1	TRBD1	.	CASSPAGQGNEAFF	TGCGCCAGCAGCCCGGCGGGACAGGGCAATGAAGCTTTCTTT
TRBV6-6	TRBJ1-1	.	.	CAIREGTEAFF	TGTGCCATCAGGGAGGGGACTGAAGCTTTCTTT
TRBV30	TRBJ1-4	.	.	CAWRSRWGGREKLFF	TGTGCCTGGCGATCTCGGTGGGGGGGGCGTGAAAAACTGTTTTTT
TRBV10-3	TRBJ2-1	TRBD2	.	CAISEFPGGTGSYNEQFF	TGTGCCATCAGTGAGTTCCCGGGAGGGACGGGTTCCTACAATGAGCAGTTCTTC
TRBV6-5	TRBJ2-1	.	.	CATRPHGGLNNEQFF	TGTGCCACCCGCCCTCACGGGGGACTGAACAATGAGCAGTTCTTC
TRBV19	TRBJ2-3	.	.	CASSMQGFKDTQYF	TGTGCCAGTAGCATGCAGGGCTTTAAAGATACGCAGTATTTT
TRBV5-1	TRBJ2-4	TRBD2	.	CASSMGLRAKNIQYF	TGCGCCAGCAGCATGGGACTAAGGGCCAAAAACATTCAGTACTTC
TRBV5-1	TRBJ2-2	.	.	CASSQNPGITGELFF	TGCGCCAGCAGTCAGAATCCAGGGATAACCGGGGAGCTGTTTTTT
TRBV2	TRBJ1-1	.	.	CASRPEADTEAFF	TGTGCCAGCAGACCAGAGGCGGACACTGAAGCTTTCTTT
TRBV28	TRBJ1-5	TRBD1	.	CASSQGAQPQHF	TGTGCCAGCAGCCAGGGGGCGCAGCCCCAGCATTTT
TRBV6-6	TRBJ2-2	.	.	CASSYRIEPTGELFF	TGTGCCAGCAGTTACCGAATAGAACCCACCGGGGAGCTGTTTTTT
TRBV6-5	TRBJ1-4	.	.	CASSRVPANEKLFF	TGTGCCAGCAGCCGGGTCCCCGCTAATGAAAAACTGTTTTTT
TRBV6-5	TRBJ2-3	.	once	CASSYSIRDITDTQYF	TGTGCCAGCAGTTACTCAATCCGGGACATCACAGATACGCAGTATTTT
TRBV30	TRBJ2-2	.	.	CAWSRQGGNTGELFF	TGTGCCTGGAGTCGGCAGGGGGGGAACACCGGGGAGCTGTTTTTT
TRBV5-1	TRBJ1-1	TRBD1	.	CASSWGQGGRNTEAFF	TGCGCCAGCAGCTGGGGACAGGGCGGAAGGAACACTGAAGCTTTCTTT
TRBV7-9	TRBJ2-5	TRBD2	.	CASSFSLAPETQYF	TGTGCCAGCAGCTTTTCACTAGCGCCAGAGACCCAGTACTTC
TRBV15	TRBJ2-1	TRBD2	.	CATSRDLGLAGRNEQFF	TGTGCCACCAGCAGAGATCTCGGGCTAGCGGGAAGAAATGAGCAGTTCTTC